This T cell receptor beta chain was sequenced for a study of vaccination and CD4 T cells after COVID-19. Sequenced with the Oncomine TCR Beta short-read assay was DNA taken from cultured CD4+ T cells. TCRdb ran MiXCR on the PCR reads and lists one entry per CDR3 protein. Among about 19,000 distinct CDR3 sequences listed, roughly 48% were seen once. Germline CDR1 DFQATT, CDR2 SNEGSKA (reference sequence). V lost 1 base, J lost 3 bases, and 7 bases lay in between. This CDR3 contains 13 residues. Treatment indicated: approximately 11-day PBMC culture with coronavirus spike peptide pools or control peptides (ViraFEST assay). Wells that each held some 2 million PBMCs were cultured with roughly 10 IU/ml IL-2 and approximately 9 ug/ml peptide pools. On this clonotype: What it binds is unknown.

The clonotype was recovered from a human donor who had recovered from COVID-19. J is TRBJ1-5 and V is TRBV20-1; no definite D call. Source: CD4+ T cells from blood, cultured in vitro, taken before SARS-CoV-2 vaccination. CDR3 in DNA: TGCAGTGCTAGAGTAACCGTCAATCAGCCCCAGCATTTT. Encoded protein: CSARVTVNQPQHF.